Included here is one T cell receptor (beta chain) sequence, with context. The sample comes from a study of blood T cells in healthy people across ages. Alongside a J-beta primer mix, a sample-barcoded 5' primer served in a second PCR lasting 7 to 11 cycles. TCRdb fed the 5' RACE reads into MiXCR, producing one record per CDR3 protein. In the table there are 600,000 to 800,000 distinct CDR3 sequences, 52% of which are singletons. From germline, CDR1 is MDHEN and CDR2 SYDVKM. V was pared by 6 bases and J by 6 bases, with 6 bases of the junction left unmatched. CDR3 length: 14 residues. The specimen was blood. The clonotype comes from an elderly woman in good health. The rearrangement joins TRBV28 to TRBJ2-4; 9 nucleotides align to TRBD2. Written as DNA, the CDR3 is TGTGCCAGCAGAGCGCGGGGGGGCCGAAACATTCAGTACTTC. It is translated as CASRARGGRNIQYF.